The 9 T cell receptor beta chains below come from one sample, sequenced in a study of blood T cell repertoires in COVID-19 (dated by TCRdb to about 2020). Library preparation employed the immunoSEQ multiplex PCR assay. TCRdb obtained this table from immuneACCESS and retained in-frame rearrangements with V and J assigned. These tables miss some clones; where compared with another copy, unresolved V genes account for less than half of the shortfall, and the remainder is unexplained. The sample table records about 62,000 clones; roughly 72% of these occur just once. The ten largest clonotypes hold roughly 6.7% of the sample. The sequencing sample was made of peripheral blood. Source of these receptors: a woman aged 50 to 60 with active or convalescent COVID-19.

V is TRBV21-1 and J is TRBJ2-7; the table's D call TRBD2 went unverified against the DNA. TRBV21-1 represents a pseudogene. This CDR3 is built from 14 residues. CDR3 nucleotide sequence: TGTGCCAGCAGCAAAGAAAGCGAGAGAGGCGAGCAGTACTTC. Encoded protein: CASSKESERGEQYF.

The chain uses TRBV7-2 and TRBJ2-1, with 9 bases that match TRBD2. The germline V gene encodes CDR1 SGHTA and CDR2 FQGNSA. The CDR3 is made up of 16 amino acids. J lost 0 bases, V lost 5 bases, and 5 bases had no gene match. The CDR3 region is CASSPRTSDSYNEQFF. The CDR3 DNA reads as TGTGCCAGCAGCCCAAGGACTAGCGACTCCTACAATGAGCAGTTCTTC.

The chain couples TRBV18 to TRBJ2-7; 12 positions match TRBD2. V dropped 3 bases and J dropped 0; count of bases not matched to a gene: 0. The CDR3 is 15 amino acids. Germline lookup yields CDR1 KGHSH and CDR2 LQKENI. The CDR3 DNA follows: TGTGCCAGCTCACCGACTAGCGGGGGCTCCTACGAGCAGTACTTC. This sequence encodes CASSPTSGGSYEQYF.

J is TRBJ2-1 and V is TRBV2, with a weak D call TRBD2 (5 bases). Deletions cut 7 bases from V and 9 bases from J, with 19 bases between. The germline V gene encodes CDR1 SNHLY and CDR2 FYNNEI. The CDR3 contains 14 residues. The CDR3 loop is CASKTMASNAEQFF. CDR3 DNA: TGTGCCAGCAAAACAATGGCTAGCAACGCTGAGCAGTTCTTC.

The CDR3 protein is CASSEGRSALAGLETQYF. In nucleotides, the CDR3 is TGTGCCAGCAGTGAGGGCCGGAGCGCCTTAGCGGGACTAGAGACCCAGTACTTC. The chain joins TRBV2 to TRBJ2-5; 8 nucleotides match TRBD2. The CDR3 sequence is 18 residues long. Germline CDR1 is SNHLY and CDR2 is FYNNEI. The V gene end was trimmed by 3 bases and the J gene end by 4 bases; junction bases not matched to a gene: 16.

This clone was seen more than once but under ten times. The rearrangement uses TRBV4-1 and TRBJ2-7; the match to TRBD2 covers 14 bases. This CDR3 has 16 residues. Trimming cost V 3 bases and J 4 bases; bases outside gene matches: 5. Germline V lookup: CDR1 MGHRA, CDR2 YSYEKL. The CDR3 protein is CASSHRLAGGGYEQYF. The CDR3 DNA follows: TGCGCCAGCAGCCACAGACTAGCGGGAGGGGGGTACGAGCAGTACTTC.

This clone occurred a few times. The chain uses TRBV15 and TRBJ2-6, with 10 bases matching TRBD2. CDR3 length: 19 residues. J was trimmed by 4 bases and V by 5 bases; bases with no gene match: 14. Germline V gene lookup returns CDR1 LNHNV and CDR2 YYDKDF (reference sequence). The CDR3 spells CATSASGRALTWGANVLTF. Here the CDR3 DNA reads TGTGCCACCAGCGCTAGCGGGAGAGCCCTGACTTGGGGGGCCAACGTCCTGACTTTC.

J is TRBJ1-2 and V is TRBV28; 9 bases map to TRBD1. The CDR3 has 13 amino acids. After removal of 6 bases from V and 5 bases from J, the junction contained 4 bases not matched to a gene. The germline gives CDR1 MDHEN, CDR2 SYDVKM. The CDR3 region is CASRLQGAYGYTF. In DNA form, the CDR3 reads TGTGCCAGCAGGCTACAGGGGGCGTATGGCTACACCTTC.

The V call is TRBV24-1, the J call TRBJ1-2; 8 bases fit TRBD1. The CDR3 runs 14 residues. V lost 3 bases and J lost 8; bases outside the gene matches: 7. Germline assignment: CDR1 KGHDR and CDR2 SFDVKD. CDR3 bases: TGTGCCACCAGTGATCCCGGACAGGGTGGAGGCTACACCTTC. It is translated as CATSDPGQGGGYTF.